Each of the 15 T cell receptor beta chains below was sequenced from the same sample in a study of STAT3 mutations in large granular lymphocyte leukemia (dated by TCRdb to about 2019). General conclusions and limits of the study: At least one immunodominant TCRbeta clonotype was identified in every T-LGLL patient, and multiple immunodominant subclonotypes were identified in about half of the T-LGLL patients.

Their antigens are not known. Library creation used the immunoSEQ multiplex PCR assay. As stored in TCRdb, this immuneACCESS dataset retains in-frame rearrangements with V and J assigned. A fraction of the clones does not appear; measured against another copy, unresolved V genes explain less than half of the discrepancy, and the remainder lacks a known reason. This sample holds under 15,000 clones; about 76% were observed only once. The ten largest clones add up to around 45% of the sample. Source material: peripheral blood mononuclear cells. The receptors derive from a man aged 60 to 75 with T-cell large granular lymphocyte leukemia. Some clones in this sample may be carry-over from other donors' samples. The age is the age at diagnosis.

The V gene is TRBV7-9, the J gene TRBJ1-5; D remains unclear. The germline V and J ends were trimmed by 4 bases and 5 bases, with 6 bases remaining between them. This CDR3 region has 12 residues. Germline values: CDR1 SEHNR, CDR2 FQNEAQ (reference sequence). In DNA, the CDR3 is TGTGCCAGCAGCTCCGGAGATCAGCCCCAGCATTTT. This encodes CASSSGDQPQHF.

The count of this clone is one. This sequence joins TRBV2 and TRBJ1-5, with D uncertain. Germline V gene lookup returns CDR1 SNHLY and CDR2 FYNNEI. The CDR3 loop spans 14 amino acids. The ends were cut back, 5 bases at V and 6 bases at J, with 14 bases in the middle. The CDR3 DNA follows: TGTGCCAGCAGTAGAGACAAGGGCGCTCAGCCCCAGCATTTT. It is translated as CASSRDKGAQPQHF.

DNA for the CDR3: TGTGCCAGCAGCCCCCAGGGGGCTTACAATGAGCAGTTCTTC. Protein sequence: CASSPQGAYNEQFF. The rearrangement joins TRBV7-9 to TRBJ2-1, with 8 bases matching TRBD1. V gave up 5 bases and J gave up 4 bases; unmatched junction bases: 4. The CDR3 covers 14 residues. Germline CDR1 is SEHNR and CDR2 is FQNEAQ (reference sequence).

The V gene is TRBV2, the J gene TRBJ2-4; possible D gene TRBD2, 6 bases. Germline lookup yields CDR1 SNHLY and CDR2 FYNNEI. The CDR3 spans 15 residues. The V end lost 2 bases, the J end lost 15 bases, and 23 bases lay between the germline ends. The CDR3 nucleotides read TGTGCCAGCAGTGAACCAACGGGGTGGGGAGGCCCTGGGTACTTC. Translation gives CASSEPTGWGGPGYF.

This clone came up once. CDR3 nucleotide sequence: TGTGCCAGCAGACGGGGTAATGAAAAACTGTTTTTT. Translating gives CASRRGNEKLFF. The genes are TRBV27 and TRBJ1-4; D is undetermined. The CDR3 covers 12 residues. Germline CDR1 is MNHEY and CDR2 is SMNVEV (reference sequence). Trimming stripped 6 bases from V and 4 bases from J, with 6 bases between.

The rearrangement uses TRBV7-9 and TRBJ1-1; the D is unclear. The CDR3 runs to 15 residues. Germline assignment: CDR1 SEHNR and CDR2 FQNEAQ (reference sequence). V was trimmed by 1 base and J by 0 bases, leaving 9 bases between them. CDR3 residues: CASSLVSGLNTEAFF. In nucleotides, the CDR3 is TGTGCCAGCAGCTTAGTTTCGGGTTTGAACACTGAAGCTTTCTTT.

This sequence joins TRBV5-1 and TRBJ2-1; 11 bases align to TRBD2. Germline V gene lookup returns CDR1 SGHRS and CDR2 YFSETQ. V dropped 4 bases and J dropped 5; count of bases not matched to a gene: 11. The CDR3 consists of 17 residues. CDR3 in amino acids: CASSPYRGTSGNNEQFF. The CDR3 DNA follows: TGCGCCAGCAGCCCTTACCGCGGGACTAGCGGCAACAATGAGCAGTTCTTC.

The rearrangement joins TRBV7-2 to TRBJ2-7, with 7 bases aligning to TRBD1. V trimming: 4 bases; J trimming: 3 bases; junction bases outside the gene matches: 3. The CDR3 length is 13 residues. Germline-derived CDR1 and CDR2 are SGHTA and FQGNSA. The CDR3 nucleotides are TGTGCCAGCAGCTCGGGACAGCGCTACGAGCAGTACTTC. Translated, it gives CASSSGQRYEQYF.

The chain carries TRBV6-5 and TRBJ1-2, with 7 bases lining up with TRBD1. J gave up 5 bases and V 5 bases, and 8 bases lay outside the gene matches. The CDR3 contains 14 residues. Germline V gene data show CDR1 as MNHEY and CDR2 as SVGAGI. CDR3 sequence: CASSNAGTVYGYTF. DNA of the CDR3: TGTGCCAGCAGTAACGCCGGGACAGTATATGGCTACACCTTC.

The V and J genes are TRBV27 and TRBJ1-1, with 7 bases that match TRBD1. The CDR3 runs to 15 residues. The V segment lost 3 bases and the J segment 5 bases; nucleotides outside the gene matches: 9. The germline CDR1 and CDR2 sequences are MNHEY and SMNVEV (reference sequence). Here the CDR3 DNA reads TGTGCCAGCAGTTTGTCCCCGACAGGGAATACTGAAGCTTTCTTT. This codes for CASSLSPTGNTEAFF.

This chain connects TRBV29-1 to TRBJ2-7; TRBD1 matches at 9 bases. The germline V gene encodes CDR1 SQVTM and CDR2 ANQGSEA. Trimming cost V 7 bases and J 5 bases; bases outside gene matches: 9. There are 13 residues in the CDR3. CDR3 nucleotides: TGCAGCGCCGGGACAGGGACGGTTAACGAGCAGTACTTC. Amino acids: CSAGTGTVNEQYF.

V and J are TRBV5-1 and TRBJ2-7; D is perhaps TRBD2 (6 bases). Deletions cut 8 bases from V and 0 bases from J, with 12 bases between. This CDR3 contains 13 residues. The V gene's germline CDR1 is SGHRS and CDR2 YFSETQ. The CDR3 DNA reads TGCGCCAGTCAGCGGGCCCCCTCCTACGAGCAGTACTTC. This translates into CASQRAPSYEQYF.

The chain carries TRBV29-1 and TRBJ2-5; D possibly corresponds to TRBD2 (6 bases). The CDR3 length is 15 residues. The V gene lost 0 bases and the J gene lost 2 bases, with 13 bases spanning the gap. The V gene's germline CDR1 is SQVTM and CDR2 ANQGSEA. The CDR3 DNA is TGCAGCGTTGAAGACTTAGCGGAGCCACAAGAGACCCAGTACTTC. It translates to CSVEDLAEPQETQYF.

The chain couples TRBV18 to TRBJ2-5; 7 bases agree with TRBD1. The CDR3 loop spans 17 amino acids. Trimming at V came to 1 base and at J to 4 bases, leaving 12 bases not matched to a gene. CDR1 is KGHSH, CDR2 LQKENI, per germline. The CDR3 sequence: CASSPLLQLDRAETQYF. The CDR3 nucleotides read TGTGCCAGCTCACCACTTTTACAGTTAGACAGGGCAGAGACCCAGTACTTC.

The CDR3: CASNKPGRGRYGYTF. The CDR3 region has the DNA TGTGCCAGCAACAAACCGGGTCGGGGCCGCTATGGCTACACCTTC. V usage is TRBV5-5 and J usage is TRBJ1-2; a possible D gene is TRBD1 (5 bases). Trimming took 6 bases from V and 4 from J, leaving 19 bases between them. This CDR3 is 15 amino acids long. Germline CDR1 and CDR2: SGHKS and YYEKEE (reference sequence). Together with reference TRBV5-5 and TRBJ1-2, the CDR3 gives the full variable domain: DAGVTQSPTHLIKTRGQQVTLRCSPISGHKSVSWYQQVLGQGPQFIFQYYEKEERGRGNFPDRFSARQFPNYSSELNVNALLLGDSALYLCASNKPGRGRYGYTFGSGTRLTVV.